Listed below are T cell receptor beta chains from one sample, sequenced in a study of kidney transplant recipient with SARS-CoV-2 infection. A single record per CDR3 protein comes from TCRdb applying MiXCR to the reads. The data show approximately 240,000 distinct CDR3 sequences, 25% to 30% seen once. This material consisted of a blood sample, taken at baseline and on roughly day 120 from a kidney transplant recipient. These receptors were taken from a male patient between 25 and 40 years old who had COVID-19 and was a kidney transplant recipient. The graft donor may be the source of some T cells. Each CDR3 is given with its conserved first and last residue. Fields, in order: V gene, J gene, D gene, clone size, CDR3 DNA, CDR3 protein. D genes are given only for firm matches. Part of the rows lack a size; the others show once, few, many or a class for expanded clones.

V: TRBV5-6; J: TRBJ2-7; D: TRBD2; size: many; DNA: TGTGCCAGCAGCGCATATAGACTAGCGGGAGTCCACGAGCAGTACTTC; CDR3: CASSAYRLAGVHEQYF
V: TRBV5-5; J: TRBJ1-2; D: -; size: many; DNA: TGTGCCAGCTCTCGTTCTGTCTCGCGAAAGACCTATGGCTACACCTTC; CDR3: CASSRSVSRKTYGYTF
V: TRBV23-1; J: TRBJ1-1; D: -; size: -; DNA: TGCGCCAGCAGTCAATCGAACGGAGGCACATCCCAAACGACGAACACTGAAGCTTCCTTT; CDR3: CASSQSNGGTSQTTNTEASF
V: TRBV9; J: TRBJ2-3; D: -; size: many; DNA: TGTGCCAGCAGCGTAGAACCCCCCCGGCAGCTCACAGATACGCAGTATTTT; CDR3: CASSVEPPRQLTDTQYF
V: TRBV10-3; J: TRBJ2-2; D: TRBD1; size: many; DNA: TGTGCCATCAGGAAGGGACAGGCGACCACCGGGGAGCTGTTTTTT; CDR3: CAIRKGQATTGELFF
V: TRBV2; J: TRBJ1-2; D: -; size: few; DNA: TGTGCCAGCAGTGAAGTAAAAGGCTATGGCTACACCTTC; CDR3: CASSEVKGYGYTF
V: TRBV7-2; J: TRBJ1-2; D: -; size: many; DNA: TGTGCCAGCAGCGCCTTCCTCAGAGACGGAAAGACCTATGGCTACACCTTC; CDR3: CASSAFLRDGKTYGYTF
V: TRBV7-8; J: TRBJ2-1; D: -; size: many; DNA: TGTGCCAGCAGCCGGGACGCCCTTGGCGATGAGCAGTTCTTC; CDR3: CASSRDALGDEQFF
V: TRBV2; J: TRBJ1-6; D: -; size: many; DNA: TGTGCCAGCACTCCCCTACTTGGGGGTGCTAATTCACCCCTCCACTTT; CDR3: CASTPLLGGANSPLHF
V: TRBV2; J: TRBJ1-1; D: -; size: many; DNA: TGTGCCAGCACAAGGGGACTCGGCACTGAAGCTTTCTTT; CDR3: CASTRGLGTEAFF
V: TRBV6-5; J: TRBJ1-2; D: -; size: many; DNA: TGTGCCAGCAGTTGCCACAACTCTATGCGAAAGACCTATGGCTACACCTTC; CDR3: CASSCHNSMRKTYGYTF
V: TRBV15; J: TRBJ2-7; D: TRBD1; size: many; DNA: TGTGCCACCAGCACCGGGACAGCCCGTTACGAGCAGTACTTC; CDR3: CATSTGTARYEQYF
V: TRBV14; J: TRBJ2-3; D: -; size: few; DNA: TGTGCCAGCAGCCAAGATACGCCTATTGTGTATTTT; CDR3: CASSQDTPIVYF
V: TRBV7-5; J: TRBJ1-2; D: -; size: many; DNA: -; CDR3: CISVPESIDEVGKTYGYTF
V: TRBV19; J: TRBJ1-2; D: -; size: many; DNA: TGTGCCAGTAGTCGCGCTATGACAAATCGAAAGACCTATGGCTACACCTTC; CDR3: CASSRAMTNRKTYGYTF
V: TRBV19; J: TRBJ2-2; D: -; size: many; DNA: TGTGCCAGCCACGGATACACCGGGGAGCTGTTTTTT; CDR3: CASHGYTGELFF
V: TRBV15; J: TRBJ2-7; D: TRBD2; size: -; DNA: TGTACCACCAGCGATACGACTAGCGGGAGTAGCTACGAGCAGTACTTC; CDR3: CTTSDTTSGSSYEQYF
V: TRBV7-2; J: TRBJ2-2; D: -; size: many; DNA: TGTGCCAGCAGTCCAGGGGTGGTCACCGGGGAGCTGTTTTTT; CDR3: CASSPGVVTGELFF
V: TRBV19; J: TRBJ1-2; D: TRBD1; size: -; DNA: TGTGCCAGTATCGACAGGGGGGGTAACTATGGCTACACCTTC; CDR3: CASIDRGGNYGYTF
V: TRBV10-3; J: TRBJ2-2; D: TRBD1; size: -; DNA: TGTGCCATCGGTAAGGGGGACAGGATCGCTGGCGGGGAGCTGTTTTTT; CDR3: CAIGKGDRIAGGELFF
V: TRBV7-4; J: TRBJ1-2; D: -; size: many; DNA: TGTGCCAGCAGCACTATCATTTCAGCTCGAAAGACCTATGGCTACACCTTC; CDR3: CASSTIISARKTYGYTF
V: TRBV19; J: TRBJ1-5; D: TRBD1; size: many; DNA: TGTGCCAGCAACAGGGGGGACAATCAGCCCCAGCATTTT; CDR3: CASNRGDNQPQHF
V: TRBV20-1; J: TRBJ1-2; D: -; size: many; DNA: TGCAGTGCCGAACCCAGGGTGAAGATTTATGGCTACACCTTC; CDR3: CSAEPRVKIYGYTF
V: TRBV7-8; J: TRBJ1-2; D: -; size: many; DNA: TGTGCCAGCAGCTGGCTGCAGTTTACCCGAAAGACCTATGGCTACACCTTC; CDR3: CASSWLQFTRKTYGYTF
V: TRBV9; J: TRBJ2-1; D: -; size: -; DNA: TGTGTCAGCAGCGGAGGGATGTCCTACAATGAGCAGTTCTTC; CDR3: CVSSGGMSYNEQFF
V: TRBV29-1; J: TRBJ2-1; D: -; size: many; DNA: TGCAGCGTAAAGGGCTATGAGCAGTTCTTC; CDR3: CSVKGYEQFF
V: TRBV5-1; J: TRBJ2-5; D: TRBD2; size: many; DNA: TGCGCCAGCAGCTCCGGGACTAGCGGGAAGGAGACCCAGTACTTC; CDR3: CASSSGTSGKETQYF
V: TRBV7-7; J: TRBJ1-2; D: -; size: -; DNA: TGTGCCAGCAGCAGATGGATTAAGTGCCGAAAGGCCTATGGCTACACCTTC; CDR3: CASSRWIKCRKAYGYTF
V: TRBV7-8; J: TRBJ1-2; D: -; size: many; DNA: TGTGCCAGCAGCGGTGTTGTGTTTACCCGAAAGACCTATGGCTACACCTTC; CDR3: CASSGVVFTRKTYGYTF
V: TRBV6-5; J: TRBJ1-6; D: -; size: few; DNA: TGTGCCAGCAGAGACTTGACGGGGGGGAATTCACCCCTCCACTTT; CDR3: CASRDLTGGNSPLHF
V: TRBV6-5; J: TRBJ1-1; D: -; size: many; DNA: TGTGCCAGCAGTTCCGGAGGGACAACTGAAGCTTTCTTT; CDR3: CASSSGGTTEAFF
V: TRBV7-9; J: TRBJ2-5; D: TRBD2; size: few; DNA: TGTGCCAGCAGCTTAGGGGGACTAGTAATGGAGACCCAGTACTTC; CDR3: CASSLGGLVMETQYF
V: TRBV12-3/TRBV12-4; J: TRBJ1-5; D: -; size: many; DNA: TGTGCCAGCAGCCGGCGCGGGGGACTGCGAAATCAGCCCCAGCATTTT; CDR3: CASSRRGGLRNQPQHF
V: TRBV12-2; J: TRBJ1-2; D: -; size: few; DNA: TGTGCAAGTCGCCAGATTGGGACTCCACGAAAGACCTATGGCTACACCTTC; CDR3: CASRQIGTPRKTYGYTF
V: TRBV20-1; J: TRBJ1-2; D: -; size: -; DNA: TGCAGTGCTAGAGCGGTCGAAGGGGTGGGTGGCTACACCTTC; CDR3: CSARAVEGVGGYTF
V: TRBV6-9; J: TRBJ1-2; D: -; size: many; DNA: TGTGCCAGCAGTCAGAATACGCCTTACGGAAAGACCTATGGCTACACCTTC; CDR3: CASSQNTPYGKTYGYTF
V: TRBV15; J: TRBJ1-5; D: -; size: many; DNA: TGTGCCACCAGCAGCGGGGGGAGGCCCCAGCATTTT; CDR3: CATSSGGRPQHF
V: TRBV24-1; J: TRBJ2-1; D: -; size: many; DNA: TGTGCCACCAGTGATCGGGGAGCGGTCTCCTACAATGAGCAGTTCTTC; CDR3: CATSDRGAVSYNEQFF
V: TRBV6-2/TRBV6-3; J: TRBJ1-5; D: -; size: many; DNA: TGTGCCAGCAGTTATGCAGGCAATCAGCCCCAGCATTTT; CDR3: CASSYAGNQPQHF
V: TRBV7-2; J: TRBJ1-2; D: -; size: many; DNA: TGTGCCAGCAGCACAATAATCAGAGACGGAAAGACCTATGGCTACACCTTC; CDR3: CASSTIIRDGKTYGYTF
V: TRBV18; J: TRBJ1-1; D: TRBD1; size: many; DNA: TGTGCCAGCTCCCTCGAGGGGACAGCCCGCGAAGCTTTCTTT; CDR3: CASSLEGTAREAFF
V: TRBV5-1; J: TRBJ2-2; D: -; size: many; DNA: TGCGCCAGCAGCTTGTTGAGACAGTCGAACACCGGGGAGCTGTTTTTT; CDR3: CASSLLRQSNTGELFF
V: TRBV10-3; J: TRBJ1-1; D: -; size: many; DNA: TGTGCCATCAGTGCTGGGACACGGGGTACTGAAGCTTTCTTT; CDR3: CAISAGTRGTEAFF
V: TRBV27; J: TRBJ2-3; D: -; size: many; DNA: TGTGCCAGCAGTTTGGGACTTAACACAGATACGCAGTATTTT; CDR3: CASSLGLNTDTQYF
V: TRBV29-1; J: TRBJ2-1; D: TRBD2; size: -; DNA: TGCAGCGCAAAACTAGCGCAGAGCCCCTACAATGAGCAGTTCTTC; CDR3: CSAKLAQSPYNEQFF
V: TRBV5-1; J: TRBJ1-1; D: -; size: few; DNA: TGCGCCAGCAGCGCCGGGCGGTTGAACACTGAAGCTTTCTTT; CDR3: CASSAGRLNTEAFF
V: TRBV28; J: TRBJ2-7; D: TRBD2; size: many; DNA: TGTGCCAGCAGTTTGTTGACTAGCGGGAACTACGAGCAGTACTTC; CDR3: CASSLLTSGNYEQYF
V: TRBV11-1; J: TRBJ1-2; D: -; size: many; DNA: TGTGCCAGCAGCGTTATATATAAGGCTGGAAAGACCTATGGCTACACCTTC; CDR3: CASSVIYKAGKTYGYTF
V: TRBV28; J: TRBJ1-4; D: TRBD1; size: many; DNA: TGTGCCAGCAGTTCTAGTGGGGGGACAGTTACCGGTGAAAAACTGTTTTTT; CDR3: CASSSSGGTVTGEKLFF
V: TRBV28; J: TRBJ2-7; D: TRBD2; size: many; DNA: TGTGCCAGCAGCCCGGGAGCGGGAGACCCCTACGAGCAGTACTTC; CDR3: CASSPGAGDPYEQYF
V: TRBV3-1; J: TRBJ1-2; D: TRBD1; size: many; DNA: TGTGCCAGCAGCCAAGCGTCTTGGACAGGGGACTATGGCTACACCTTC; CDR3: CASSQASWTGDYGYTF
V: TRBV16; J: TRBJ1-2; D: -; size: -; DNA: TGTGCCAGCAGCTTGGATATGGTCGTTAGAAAGACCTATGGCTACACCTTC; CDR3: CASSLDMVVRKTYGYTF
V: TRBV20-1; J: TRBJ1-1; D: TRBD1; size: -; DNA: TGCAGTGCTAGAGATCTATCGCAGGGGGTTGGTGAAGCTTTCTTT; CDR3: CSARDLSQGVGEAFF
V: TRBV12-3/TRBV12-4; J: TRBJ2-1; D: TRBD2; size: -; DNA: TGTGCCAGCAACGCGGGGGGCTCCTGCAATGAGCAGTTCTTC; CDR3: CASNAGGSCNEQFF
V: TRBV28; J: TRBJ2-1; D: -; size: many; DNA: TGTGCCAGCAGTTTAGATTTTGGGGCAGGTGAGCAGTTCTTC; CDR3: CASSLDFGAGEQFF